This T cell receptor (beta chain) stems from a study of T-cell memory formation after mild COVID-19. Study results and limitations: In pre-infection memory, a portion of responding clones appeared, which suggested that cross-reactive memory joined. From day 15 to 85, contracting clones were balanced between CD4 and CD8, whereas later expanders leaned toward CD4+. Contracting clones localized mainly to CM and EM when CD4+ and mainly to EMRA when CD8+.

The CDR3 spans 13 residues. The J segment lost 3 bases and the V segment lost 2 bases, leaving 0 bases of the junction unmatched. The germline gives CDR1 ENHRY, CDR2 SYGVKD. Concerning this clonotype itself: As yet, its antigen is unknown.

The authors produced TCR alpha and TCR beta cDNA libraries with sample barcodes and UMIs by 5'RACE using constant-segment primers. TCRdb re-called the 5' RACE reads with MiXCR, one entry per CDR3 protein. The sample records tens of thousands of distinct CDR3 sequences, around 12% being singletons. The V call is TRBV10-3, the J call TRBJ2-7; TRBD1 agrees at 8 bases. The clonotype comes from a man younger than 30 who had mild COVID-19 (a few samples of this study predate the infection). Cell type and time point are not known. What was sequenced was PBMCs or a T cell subset sorted from them (not recorded which). As DNA, the CDR3 is TGTGCCATCAGTGAGGGACAGGGCTACGAGCAGTACGTC. Translating gives CAISEGQGYEQYV.